This T cell receptor beta chain was observed in a study of blood T cell repertoires in COVID-19 (dated by TCRdb to between 2020 and 2021). Some background on the complete study: Samples from collaborators originated in the United States, Italy and Spain and spanned both the acute and convalescent phases of COVID-19. Sample metadata almost always included a de-identified subject ID, COVID-19 status, age in years and sex. Samples came from the ongoing ImmuneRACE study (first 160 participants) plus 1,254 subjects from 6 global collaborators. The repertoires were made available in a free public database intended to serve as a resource for research on the immune response to SARS-CoV-2. Subjects who had been exposed to COVID-19, were actively infected with it, or had recovered from it provided the deeply sampled blood TCRbeta repertoires that made up the dataset. Where available, HLA class I and class II types were taken from metadata supplied by the sample provider and were not determined by assay-based typing. The material from the prospective study consisted of cDNA or gDNA derived from T cells, B-cell-depleted T cells, or PBMCs. Study-level results and caveats: The quantity of clinical and demographic metadata differed by source and by participant and was supplied without curation.

CDR1 and CDR2 are read off the germline V gene as SNHLY and FYNNEI. Its CDR3 holds 15 amino acids, cysteine through phenylalanine. Of all the DNA, just the CDR3 is kept, 45 bases in frame from base 1. V loses 1 base, J loses 1 base, and the germline ends lie 8 bases apart. In its sample, this clone was seen a few times. The antigen this receptor binds is unknown. It has no much larger one-base neighbor in the sample; base qualities were not kept. Collaborating institutions collected whole blood in K2EDTA tubes following their own protocols. Collaborator samples were shipped for TCRbeta analysis as frozen whole blood, isolated PBMCs, or DNA extracted from either sample type. TCRbeta CDR3 regions were amplified from genomic DNA by means of the immunoSEQ Assay, a bias-controlled multiplex PCR. Per the original workflow: Within the assay, amplification of reference gene primers was used to estimate how many nucleated cells each sample contained. To quantify the absolute abundance of each unique TCRbeta CDR3 rearrangement, sequence reads were collapsed and filtered. For each sample, productive Simpson clonality was calculated by taking the square root of Simpson's diversity index across productive rearrangements. As stored in TCRdb, this immuneACCESS dataset retains in-frame rearrangements with V and J assigned. A fraction of the clones does not appear; measured against another copy, unresolved V genes explain less than half of the discrepancy, and the remainder lacks a known reason. V, J and clone size derive from that table, while D and trimming were established from the DNA sequence. This sample comprises hundreds of thousands of clones, approximately 79% of them detected only once. The ten most abundant clones make up over 3% of the sample.

Sequenced sample: peripheral blood. This clonotype was obtained from a woman aged 35 to 49 with active or convalescent COVID-19. The chain uses TRBV2 and TRBJ1-5; the D gene assignment is ambiguous. DNA sequence: TGTGCCAGCAGTGAAGAGGAGGCGAGCAATCAGCCCCAGCATTTT. The encoded protein is CASSEEEASNQPQHF. The entire variable domain, with the stretches around the CDR3 drawn from the reference TRBV2 and TRBJ1-5 proteins, is EPEVTQTPSHQVTQMGQEVILRCVPISNHLYFYWYRQILGQKVEFLVSFYNNEISEKSEIFDDQFSVERPDGSNFTLKIRSTKLEDSAMYFCASSEEEASNQPQHFGDGTRLSIL.